The 30 T cell receptor beta chains reported below all come from one sample, sequenced in a study of CD8+CD57+ T cells in acquired aplastic anemia. All sequencing subjects had displayed CD8+CD57+ cell expansion on flow cytometry. The template used for profiling TCR beta VDJ and CDR3 was genomic DNA. In TCRdb, the reads were re-called with MiXCR into one record per CDR3 protein. Here the sample spans about 160,000 distinct CDR3 sequences, around half being singletons. Sample: sorted CD4+, CD8+, or CD8+CD57+ T cells (not recorded which) from PBMCs. Every receptor here comes from a human donor with aplastic anemia.

This chain uses TRBV6-1 with TRBJ2-1; 7 bases fit TRBD1. The ends lost 4 bases at V and 12 bases at J; junction bases unmatched: 6. This CDR3 region has 12 residues. CDR1 and CDR2 (germline): MNHNS, SASEGT. Written as DNA, the CDR3 is TGTGCCAGCAGTGGAGAACAGGGGACGCAGTTCTTC. Protein product: CASSGEQGTQFF.

This clonotype was recorded once. The rearrangement links TRBV2 to TRBJ2-3, with 13 bases that match TRBD2. Germline values: CDR1 SNHLY, CDR2 FYNNEI. V shed 8 bases, J shed 8 bases, and the junction held 13 bases outside the gene matches. The CDR3 contains 16 residues. The CDR3 spells CASRQGTSGVQGTQYF. As DNA, the CDR3 is TGTGCCAGCCGCCAGGGGACTAGCGGGGTTCAGGGTACGCAGTATTTT. The full variable domain, completed using reference TRBV2 and TRBJ2-3, is EPEVTQTPSHQVTQMGQEVILRCVPISNHLYFYWYRQILGQKVEFLVSFYNNEISEKSEIFDDQFSVERPDGSNFTLKIRSTKLEDSAMYFCASRQGTSGVQGTQYFGPGTRLTVL.

This chain connects TRBV10-3 to TRBJ1-1; D gene uncertain. The CDR3 totals 13 residues. The V gene lost 10 bases and the J gene lost 7 bases, with 19 bases spanning the gap. Germline V lookup: CDR1 ENHRY, CDR2 SYGVKD. The CDR3 region is CATAPRENSEAFF. CDR3 nucleotide sequence: TGTGCCACCGCACCTAGGGAAAATAGTGAAGCTTTCTTT.

This chain joins TRBV30 and TRBJ1-1; the D is unclear. Germline CDR1 GTSNPN, CDR2 SVGIG (reference sequence). The V end lost 4 bases, the J end lost 1 base, and 16 bases lay between the germline ends. The CDR3 is 15 amino acids. This CDR3 reads CAWNPLGPGNTEAFF. The CDR3 DNA reads TGTGCCTGGAACCCGTTGGGCCCAGGGAACACTGAAGCTTTCTTT.

The chain couples TRBV10-3 to TRBJ1-1; D is ambiguous. The CDR3 sequence is 11 residues long. Germline assignment: CDR1 ENHRY and CDR2 SYGVKD. The V end was cut by 8 bases, the J end by 4 bases, with 8 bases between. Written as DNA, the CDR3 is TGTGCCATCCGCGGGGTCACTGAAGCTTTCTTT. Its protein product is CAIRGVTEAFF.

This clonotype was seen more than once but under ten times. V usage is TRBV27 and J usage is TRBJ2-1; the D gene could be TRBD1 or TRBD2 (5 bases each). Trimming pared 6 bases from V and 2 bases from J, leaving 14 bases between. The CDR3 consists of 15 residues. In germline, CDR1 is MNHEY, CDR2 SMNVEV (reference sequence). For the CDR3, the DNA is TGTGCCAGCAGCTACGGGGACGGAACCTACAATGAGCAGTTCTTC. Protein sequence: CASSYGDGTYNEQFF.

In its sample, this clonotype was seen many times. The V gene is TRBV12-3 or TRBV12-4, the J gene TRBJ2-7, with 7 positions matching TRBD2. Unmatched junction bases numbered 2, after V lost 3 bases and J lost 3 bases. The CDR3 extends over 13 amino acids. The CDR3 is CASSFGTNYEQYF. CDR3 bases: TGTGCCAGCAGTTTTGGGACTAACTACGAGCAGTACTTC.

Of note for this clonotype: This may be a read error: a much more frequent sequence differs by one nucleotide. The chain couples TRBV2 to TRBJ2-1, with 11 bases identical to TRBD1. The germline gives CDR1 SNHLY, CDR2 FYNNEI. The CDR3 runs to 15 residues. V was clipped by 1 base and J by 8 bases; unmatched bases: 4. The CDR3 nucleotides read TGTGCCAGCAGTGAAGTGGGACAGGGGGTCGATGAGCAGTTCTTC. Translating it yields CASSEVGQGVDEQFF.

This clonotype was found a few times. This clone may be a read error of a much larger clone one base away. This chain uses TRBV9 with TRBJ2-5, with D perhaps being TRBD1 or TRBD2 (5 bases each). This CDR3 is 15 amino acids long. Germline values: CDR1 SGDLS, CDR2 YYNGEE. Trimming removed 4 bases at V and 5 bases at J, with 18 bases between. DNA for the CDR3: TGTGCCAGCAGCCCCAGGGCCGGGGAGCAGGAGACCCAGTACTTC. This translates into CASSPRAGEQETQYF.

The rearrangement joins TRBV27 to TRBJ1-1; D is unresolved. Trimming stripped 7 bases from V and 4 bases from J, with 10 bases between. The CDR3 loop spans 12 amino acids. Germline V lookup: CDR1 MNHEY, CDR2 SMNVEV (reference sequence). The CDR3 sequence is CASKKGLTEAFF. The CDR3, as DNA: TGTGCCAGCAAAAAAGGGCTCACTGAAGCTTTCTTT.

This clonotype occurred once. J is TRBJ2-1 and V is TRBV9; D possibly corresponds to TRBD2 (5 bases). Germline CDR1 is SGDLS and CDR2 is YYNGEE. Deletions cut 3 bases from V and 4 bases from J, with 14 bases between. This CDR3 comprises 15 residues. The CDR3 here is CASSGSRARYNEQFF. The CDR3 DNA is TGTGCCAGCAGCGGGTCGAGGGCTAGGTACAATGAGCAGTTCTTC. The whole variable domain, filled in from reference TRBV9 and TRBJ2-1, reads DSGVTQTPKHLITATGQRVTLRCSPRSGDLSVYWYQQSLDQGLQFLIQYYNGEERAKGNILERFSAQQFPDLHSELNLSSLELGDSALYFCASSGSRARYNEQFFGPGTRLTVL.

In its sample, this clonotype was seen a few times. The genes are TRBV7-2 and TRBJ2-1; D unresolved. The germline CDR1 and CDR2 sequences are SGHTA and FQGNSA. The V gene lost 7 bases and the J gene lost 2 bases, with 9 bases spanning the gap. CDR3 size: 13 residues. The CDR3 coding sequence is TGTGCCAGCAAGAGACCCGCCTACAATGAGCAGTTCTTC. It specifies CASKRPAYNEQFF.

The chain uses TRBV7-2 and TRBJ2-7; 9 bases fit TRBD2. Germline values: CDR1 SGHTA, CDR2 FQGNSA. There are 15 residues in the CDR3. J gave up 1 base and V 5 bases, and 6 bases lay outside the gene matches. CDR3 DNA sequence: TGTGCCAGCAGCCCCCTAGCGGGGACGTCCTACGAGCAGTACTTC. This translates into CASSPLAGTSYEQYF.

This chain joins TRBV30 and TRBJ2-1, with TRBD2 identical over 7 bases. Germline assignment: CDR1 GTSNPN and CDR2 SVGIG (reference sequence). With V trimmed by 1 base and J by 8 bases, 8 bases remained unmatched. The CDR3 spans 14 residues. In DNA, the CDR3 is TGTGCCTGGAGTGGACGGGAGGTGTTACATGAGCAGTTCTTC. Translation gives CAWSGREVLHEQFF. Complete variable domain (other parts from reference TRBV30 and TRBJ2-1): SQTIHQWPATLVQPVGSPLSLECTVEGTSNPNLYWYRQAAGRGLQLLFYSVGIGQISSEVPQNLSASRPQDRQFILSSKKLLLSDSGFYLCAWSGREVLHEQFFGPGTRLTVL.

At least ten counts were recorded for this clonotype. The J gene is TRBJ2-7, the V gene TRBV5-1; D is unresolved. Germline V gives CDR1 SGHRS, CDR2 YFSETQ. The length of the CDR3 is 15 residues. V lost 0 bases to trimming and J lost 2 bases, with 12 bases between them. The CDR3 DNA follows: TGCGCCAGCAGCTTGGATCTCTGGATTACCTACGAGCAGTACTTC. It encodes CASSLDLWITYEQYF. The whole variable domain, filled in from reference TRBV5-1 and TRBJ2-7, reads KAGVTQTPRYLIKTRGQQVTLSCSPISGHRSVSWYQQTPGQGLQFLFEYFSETQRNKGNFPGRFSGRQFSNSRSEMNVSTLELGDSALYLCASSLDLWITYEQYFGPGTRLTVT.

The chain is built from TRBV2 and TRBJ1-5, with D hard to call. The germline CDR1 and CDR2 sequences are SNHLY and FYNNEI. The germline V and J ends were trimmed by 2 bases and 3 bases, with 11 bases remaining between them. The CDR3 contains 15 residues. The CDR3 loop reads CASSELARLNQPQHF. CDR3 in DNA: TGTGCCAGCAGTGAACTCGCCCGACTCAATCAGCCCCAGCATTTT.

The rearrangement uses TRBV10-3 and TRBJ2-1; D is possibly TRBD1 or TRBD2 (5 bases each). The CDR3 covers 13 residues. The V gene lost 6 bases and the J gene lost 5 bases, with 11 bases spanning the gap. Germline V gives CDR1 ENHRY, CDR2 SYGVKD. The CDR3 coding sequence is TGTGCCATCAGACGGGACGGGAACAATGAGCAGTTCTTC. The encoded protein is CAIRRDGNNEQFF.

Concerning this clonotype: This may come from a read error, since a much larger clone is one base off. V usage is TRBV9 and J usage is TRBJ2-7; a weak D match, TRBD2 (6 bases). Germline lookup yields CDR1 SGDLS and CDR2 YYNGEE. This CDR3 is 14 amino acids long. With 4 bases removed from V and 3 bases from J, the gap between germline ends came to 14 bases. In DNA form, the CDR3 reads TGTGCCAGCAGCCCGGAGGGGAGCTACTACGAGCAGTACTTC. It specifies CASSPEGSYYEQYF.

This rearrangement joins TRBV7-2 to TRBJ2-7; D is undetermined. The CDR3 totals 13 residues. Germline V gene lookup returns CDR1 SGHTA and CDR2 FQGNSA. Trimming removed 6 bases at V and 0 bases at J, with 9 bases between. CDR3 DNA: TGTGCCAGCAGTTTTGGGTTCTCCTACGAGCAGTACTTC. Its translation: CASSFGFSYEQYF.

This clonotype occurred many times. The chain uses TRBV20-1 and TRBJ2-1; 8 bases are shared with TRBD1. There are 12 residues in the CDR3. The junction had 1 base not matched to a gene; V was cut back by 4 bases and J by 5 bases. Germline CDR1 is DFQATT and CDR2 is SNEGSKA (reference sequence). CDR3 sequence: CSATDRDNEQFF. CDR3 DNA: TGCAGTGCTACGGACAGGGACAATGAGCAGTTCTTC.

The rearrangement joins TRBV15 to TRBJ2-1, with a weak D call TRBD1 (6 bases). CDR1 is LNHNV, CDR2 YYDKDF, per germline (reference sequence). The CDR3 totals 16 residues. The V end lost 5 bases, the J end lost 8 bases, and 22 bases lay between the germline ends. CDR3 nucleotides: TGTGCCACCAGCCCCGGGACAAGGGTCGGGGAGCATGAGCAGTTCTTC. This translates into CATSPGTRVGEHEQFF.

The chain links TRBV20-1 to TRBJ2-7, with 15 nucleotides matching TRBD2. V was clipped by 5 bases and J by 2 bases; unmatched bases: 1. The CDR3 extends over 14 amino acids. The germline V gene has CDR1 DFQATT and CDR2 SNEGSKA (reference sequence). CDR3 amino acids: CSAWTSGGAYEQYF. As DNA, the CDR3 is TGCAGTGCTTGGACTAGCGGGGGGGCCTACGAGCAGTACTTC.

V is TRBV4-1 and J is TRBJ2-7; 8 bases fit TRBD1. The germline CDR1 and CDR2 sequences are MGHRA and YSYEKL. V lost 1 base, J lost 5 bases, and 4 bases stayed unmatched. The CDR3 sequence is 14 residues long. The CDR3: CASSQGDRYDEQYF. The CDR3 DNA reads TGCGCCAGCAGCCAAGGGGACAGGTACGACGAGCAGTACTTC.

This clonotype was observed a handful of times. This chain connects TRBV7-9 to TRBJ2-7; 8 positions match TRBD2. J lost 5 bases, V lost 6 bases, and 9 bases had no gene match. The CDR3 spans 14 residues. The germline V gene encodes CDR1 SEHNR and CDR2 FQNEAQ (reference sequence). The CDR3 region has the DNA TGTGCCAGCAGTCAGGGGAGCGGGAGCGACGAGCAGTACTTC. It translates to CASSQGSGSDEQYF.

The genes are TRBV5-4 and TRBJ2-7; 11 bases map to TRBD1. Germline V gene data show CDR1 as SGHNT and CDR2 as YYREEE (reference sequence). With 4 bases clipped from V and 2 bases from J, the junction kept 5 bases outside the gene matches. The CDR3 is made up of 15 amino acids. The CDR3 DNA is TGTGCCAGCAGCAGCGGACAGGGGGCAGCCTACGAGCAGTACTTC. Protein sequence: CASSSGQGAAYEQYF.

Concerning this clonotype: Being one base from a much bigger clone, this may be a read error. The chain combines TRBV9 with TRBJ1-1, with a tentative D call TRBD1 (5 bases). There are 15 residues in the CDR3. CDR1 is SGDLS and CDR2 is YYNGEE in the germline V gene. CDR3 region: CASSVAQGVGAEALF. The CDR3 DNA reads as TGTGCCAGCAGCGTAGCCCAGGGAGTCGGCGCTGAAGCTCTCTTT.

The chain couples TRBV14 to TRBJ2-7, with 10 bases matching TRBD2. The CDR3 length is 17 residues. J was trimmed by 6 bases and V by 0 bases; bases with no gene match: 11. Germline V CDR1 and CDR2: SGHDN, FVKESK. The CDR3 DNA is TGTGCCAGCAGCCAAGATCTGGCGGGACTAGCGACGGGCGAGCAGTACTTC. Amino acids: CASSQDLAGLATGEQYF.

This rearrangement joins TRBV9 to TRBJ2-2, with a weak D call TRBD1 (5 bases). The CDR3 sequence is 13 residues long. Germline V gene lookup returns CDR1 SGDLS and CDR2 YYNGEE. V lost 10 bases, J lost 2 bases, and 12 bases lay in between. The CDR3 here is CAAAGPNTGELFF. CDR3 DNA sequence: TGTGCCGCGGCAGGGCCCAACACCGGGGAGCTGTTTTTT.

The table lists this clonotype with a few counts. The CDR3 spells CSPGAVAKNIQYF. For the CDR3, the DNA is TGCAGCCCCGGTGCAGTAGCCAAAAACATTCAGTACTTC. V usage is TRBV20-1 and J usage is TRBJ2-4, with D uncertain. The CDR3 is 13 amino acids. The germline V gene has CDR1 DFQATT and CDR2 SNEGSKA (reference sequence).

CDR3: CASSQDKRSTNEKLFF. The DNA of the CDR3 is TGTGCCAGCAGCCAAGATAAGCGCTCAACTAATGAAAAACTGTTTTTT. The chain combines TRBV3-1 with TRBJ1-4; no clear D gene. This CDR3 has 16 residues. Germline values: CDR1 LGHDT, CDR2 YNNKEL (reference sequence). V dropped 0 bases and J dropped 0 bases, with 8 bases sitting between them. Together with reference TRBV3-1 and TRBJ1-4, the CDR3 gives the full variable domain: DTAVSQTPKYLVTQMGNDKSIKCEQNLGHDTMYWYKQDSKKFLKIMFSYNNKELIINETVPNRFSPKSPDKAHLNLHINSLELGDSAVYFCASSQDKRSTNEKLFFGSGTQLSVL.